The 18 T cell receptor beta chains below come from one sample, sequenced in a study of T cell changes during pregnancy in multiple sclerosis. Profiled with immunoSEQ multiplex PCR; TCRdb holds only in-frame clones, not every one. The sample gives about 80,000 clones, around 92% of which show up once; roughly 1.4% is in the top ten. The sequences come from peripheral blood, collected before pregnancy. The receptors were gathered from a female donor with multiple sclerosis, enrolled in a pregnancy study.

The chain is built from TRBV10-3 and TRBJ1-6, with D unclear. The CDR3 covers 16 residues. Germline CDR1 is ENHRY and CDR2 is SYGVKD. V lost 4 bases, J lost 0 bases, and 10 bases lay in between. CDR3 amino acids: CAISVRGLSYNSPLHF. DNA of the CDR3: TGTGCCATCAGTGTTCGAGGGCTCTCCTATAATTCACCCCTCCACTTT.

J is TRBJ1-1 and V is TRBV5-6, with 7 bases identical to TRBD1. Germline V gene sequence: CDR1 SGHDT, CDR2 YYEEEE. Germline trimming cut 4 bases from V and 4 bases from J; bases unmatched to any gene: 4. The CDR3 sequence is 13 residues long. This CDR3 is CASSATGITEAFF. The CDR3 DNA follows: TGTGCCAGCAGCGCGACAGGGATCACTGAAGCTTTCTTT.

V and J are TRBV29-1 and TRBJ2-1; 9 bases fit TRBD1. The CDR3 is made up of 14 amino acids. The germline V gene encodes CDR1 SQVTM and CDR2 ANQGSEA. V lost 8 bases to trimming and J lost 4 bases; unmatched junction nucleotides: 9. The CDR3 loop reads CSSNTDRGYNEQFF. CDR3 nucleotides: TGCAGCTCCAATACGGACAGGGGATACAATGAGCAGTTCTTC.

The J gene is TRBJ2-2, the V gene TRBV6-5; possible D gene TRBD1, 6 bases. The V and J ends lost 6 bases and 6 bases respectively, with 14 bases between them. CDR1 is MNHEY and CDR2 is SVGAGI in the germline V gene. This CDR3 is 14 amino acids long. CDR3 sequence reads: CASSTTQGSGELFF. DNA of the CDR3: TGTGCCAGCAGCACCACACAGGGTTCCGGGGAGCTGTTTTTT.

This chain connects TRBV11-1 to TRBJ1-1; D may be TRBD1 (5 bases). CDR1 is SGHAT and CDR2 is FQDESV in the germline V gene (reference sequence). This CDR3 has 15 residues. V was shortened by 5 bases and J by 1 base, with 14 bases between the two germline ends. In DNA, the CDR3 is TGTGCCAGCAGCCCAAGCCCCGACAGGAACACTGAAGCTTTCTTT. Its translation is CASSPSPDRNTEAFF.

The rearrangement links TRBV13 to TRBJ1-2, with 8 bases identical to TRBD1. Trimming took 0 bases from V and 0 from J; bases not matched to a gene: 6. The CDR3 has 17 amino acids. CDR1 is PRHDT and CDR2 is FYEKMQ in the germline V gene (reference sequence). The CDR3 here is CASSLGNGQGANYGYTF. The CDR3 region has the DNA TGTGCCAGCAGCTTAGGCAACGGACAGGGAGCTAACTATGGCTACACCTTC.

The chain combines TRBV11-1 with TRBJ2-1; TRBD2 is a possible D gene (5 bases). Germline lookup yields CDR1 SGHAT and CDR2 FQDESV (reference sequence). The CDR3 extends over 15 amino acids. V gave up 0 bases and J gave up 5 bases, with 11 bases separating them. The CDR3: CASSLAPGLNNEQFF. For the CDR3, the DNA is TGTGCCAGCAGCTTAGCCCCCGGACTGAACAATGAGCAGTTCTTC.

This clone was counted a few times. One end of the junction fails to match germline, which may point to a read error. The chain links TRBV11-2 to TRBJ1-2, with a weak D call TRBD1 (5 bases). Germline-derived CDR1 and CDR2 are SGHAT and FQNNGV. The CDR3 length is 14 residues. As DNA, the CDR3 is TGTGCCAGCAGCTTAGGGGACTCCCGTAGTGGCCACACCTTC. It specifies CASSLGDSRSGHTF.

The DNA of the CDR3 is TGTGCCAGCAGTTACTCGACGGGGAAGGGAAACACCATATATTTT. Its translation: CASSYSTGKGNTIYF. The V call is TRBV6-6, the J call TRBJ1-3; unclear D gene. This CDR3 comprises 15 residues. Trimming left V 0 bases short and J 4 bases short, with 10 bases between. Germline V CDR1 and CDR2: MNHNY, SVGAGI (reference sequence).

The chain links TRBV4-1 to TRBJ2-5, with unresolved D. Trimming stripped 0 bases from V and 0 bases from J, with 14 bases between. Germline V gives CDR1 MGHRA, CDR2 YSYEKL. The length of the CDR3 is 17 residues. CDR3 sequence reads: CASSQEPIPQYQETQYF. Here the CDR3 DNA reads TGCGCCAGCAGCCAAGAACCTATCCCACAGTACCAAGAGACCCAGTACTTC.

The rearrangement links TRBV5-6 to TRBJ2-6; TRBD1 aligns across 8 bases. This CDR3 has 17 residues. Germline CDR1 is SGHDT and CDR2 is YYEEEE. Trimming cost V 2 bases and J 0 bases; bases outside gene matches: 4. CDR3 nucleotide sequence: TGTGCCAGCAGCTTAGGGACAGGATTCTCTGGGGCCAACGTCCTGACTTTC. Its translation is CASSLGTGFSGANVLTF.

CDR3 nucleotides: TGCGCCAGCAGCCCGGACAGTTATGGCTACACCTTC. Protein product: CASSPDSYGYTF. The chain has TRBV5-1 and TRBJ1-2, with a weak D call TRBD1 (6 bases). The CDR3 loop spans 12 amino acids. Germline loops: CDR1 SGHRS, CDR2 YFSETQ. Trimming removed 4 bases from V and 5 bases from J, with 9 bases in between.

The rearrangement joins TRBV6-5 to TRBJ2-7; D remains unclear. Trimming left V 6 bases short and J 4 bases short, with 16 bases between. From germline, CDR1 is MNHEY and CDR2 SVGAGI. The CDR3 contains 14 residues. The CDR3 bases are TGTGCCAGCAGCCGTAGTGGGCTACCTTACGAGCAGTACTTC. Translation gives CASSRSGLPYEQYF.

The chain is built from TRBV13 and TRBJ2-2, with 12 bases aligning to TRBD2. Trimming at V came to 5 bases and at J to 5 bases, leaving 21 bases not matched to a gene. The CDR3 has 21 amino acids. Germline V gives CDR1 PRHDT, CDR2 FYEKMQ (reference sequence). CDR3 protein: CASSPQLPKTSGGGMTGELFF. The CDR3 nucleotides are TGTGCCAGCAGCCCACAGCTTCCCAAGACTAGCGGGGGCGGGATGACCGGGGAGCTGTTTTTT.

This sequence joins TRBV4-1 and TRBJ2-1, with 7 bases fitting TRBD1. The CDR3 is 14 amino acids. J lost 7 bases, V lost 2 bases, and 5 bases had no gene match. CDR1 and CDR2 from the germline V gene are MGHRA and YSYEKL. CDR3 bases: TGCGCCAGCAGCCAATTTGGGGACAGTAATGAGCAGTTCTTC. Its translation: CASSQFGDSNEQFF.

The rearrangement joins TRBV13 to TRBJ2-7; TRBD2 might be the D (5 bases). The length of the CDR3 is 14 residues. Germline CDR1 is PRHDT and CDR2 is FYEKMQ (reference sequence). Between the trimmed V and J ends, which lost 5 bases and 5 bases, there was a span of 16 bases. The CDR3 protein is CASSPSTGSNEQYF. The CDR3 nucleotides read TGTGCCAGCAGCCCCTCGACGGGAAGCAACGAGCAGTACTTC.

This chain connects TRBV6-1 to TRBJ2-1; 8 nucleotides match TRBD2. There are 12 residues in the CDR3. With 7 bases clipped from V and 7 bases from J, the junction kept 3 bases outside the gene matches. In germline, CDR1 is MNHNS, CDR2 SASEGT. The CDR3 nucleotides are TGTGCCAGCACACGGGGGGGTAATGAGCAGTTCTTC. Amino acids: CASTRGGNEQFF.

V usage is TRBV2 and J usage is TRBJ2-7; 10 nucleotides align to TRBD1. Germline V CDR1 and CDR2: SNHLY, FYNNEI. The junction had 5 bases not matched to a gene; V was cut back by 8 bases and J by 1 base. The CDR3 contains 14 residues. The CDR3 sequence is CASVRTGGSYEQYF. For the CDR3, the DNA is TGTGCCAGCGTCAGGACAGGGGGGTCCTACGAGCAGTACTTC.